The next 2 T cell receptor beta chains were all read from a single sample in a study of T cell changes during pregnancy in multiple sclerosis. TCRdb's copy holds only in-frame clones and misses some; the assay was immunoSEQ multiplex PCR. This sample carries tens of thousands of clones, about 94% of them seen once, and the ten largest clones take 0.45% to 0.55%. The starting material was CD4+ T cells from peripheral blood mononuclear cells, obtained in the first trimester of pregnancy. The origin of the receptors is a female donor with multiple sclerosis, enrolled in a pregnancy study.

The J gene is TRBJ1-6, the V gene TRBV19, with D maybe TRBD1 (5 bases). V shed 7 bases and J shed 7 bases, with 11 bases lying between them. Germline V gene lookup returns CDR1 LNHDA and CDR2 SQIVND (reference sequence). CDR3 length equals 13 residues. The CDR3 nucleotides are TGTGCCAGTATGAGGACAACAAATTCACCCCTCCACTTT. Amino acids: CASMRTTNSPLHF.

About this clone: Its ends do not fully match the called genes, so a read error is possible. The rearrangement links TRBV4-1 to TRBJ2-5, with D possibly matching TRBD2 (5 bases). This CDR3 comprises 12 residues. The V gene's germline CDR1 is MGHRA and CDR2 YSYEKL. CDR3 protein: CASSQTSLTLNF. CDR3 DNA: TGCGCCAGCAGCCAAACTAGTCTCACCCTAAACTTC.